Listed here are 3 T cell receptor beta chains from one sample, sequenced in a study of blood T cell repertoires in COVID-19. TCRdb's table, derived via immunoSEQ multiplex PCR, lists solely in-frame clones and lacks some. This table holds under 250,000 clones, approximately 87% found once. The specimen sequenced was peripheral blood. All receptors derive from a woman in her 70s with active or convalescent COVID-19.

The chain recombines TRBV11-2 with TRBJ1-2; 10 positions match TRBD1. Germline V lookup: CDR1 SGHAT, CDR2 FQNNGV. The V gene end was trimmed by 4 bases and the J gene end by 1 base; junction bases not matched to a gene: 6. The length of the CDR3 is 16 residues. CDR3 in amino acids: CASSYRRTGGNYGYTF. CDR3 bases: TGTGCCAGCAGCTACCGCCGGACAGGGGGTAACTATGGCTACACCTTC.

The V call is TRBV3-1 (or the pseudogene TRBV3-2), the J call TRBJ2-3; weak D call: TRBD2 (7 bases). Germline lookup yields CDR1 LGHDT and CDR2 YNNKEL (reference sequence). The CDR3 is 15 residues long. V was pared by 4 bases and J by 5 bases, with 16 bases between. CDR3 sequence: CASSRREGGGDTQYF. The CDR3 region has the DNA TGTGCCAGCAGCCGTAGGGAGGGGGGGGGAGATACGCAGTATTTT.

The V gene is TRBV5-1, the J gene TRBJ1-1; no clear D. CDR3 size: 15 residues. The V and J ends lost 4 bases and 4 bases respectively, with 17 bases between them. Germline V gene data show CDR1 as SGHRS and CDR2 as YFSETQ. Here the CDR3 reads CASSPTILAGTEAFF. The DNA for the CDR3 is TGCGCCAGCAGCCCGACCATCCTGGCGGGCACTGAAGCTTTCTTT.